The T cell receptor beta chain under discussion was sequenced for a study of shared clonotypes between healthy human individuals. The CDR3 has 19 amino acids. Germline CDR1 SGHRS, CDR2 YFSETQ. Trimming removed 0 bases at V and 1 base at J, with 17 bases between. Naive CD45RA+ and memory CD45RA-negative subsets were split from CD4+ cells. The assay was immunoSEQ multiplex PCR, and TCRdb's table has in-frame clones only and misses some. The data show millions of clones, more than 80% seen once. Regarding this clone: Its antigen is unknown.

Regarding the study as a whole: The rarefaction results pointed to incomplete sorted-subset sequencing despite large depth. Lower generation probabilities were found for non-shared clonotypes than for those shared by all four donors. Around 4.7% of naive CD4 clonotypes were shared across a few donors.

This receptor was taken from a man in his late teens or twenties in good health. Some clones in this sample may be carry-over from other donors' samples. This chain joins TRBV5-1 and TRBJ2-6; tentative D call: TRBD2 (6 bases). Sequencing was performed on naive CD4+ T cells from PBMCs. As for subset: CD45RA+ positively selected. The CDR3 sequence: CASSLAMGTPKSGANVLTF. The CDR3 region has the DNA TGCGCCAGCAGCTTGGCGATGGGGACTCCAAAATCTGGGGCCAACGTCCTGACTTTC.